The subject of this entry is one TCR beta chain. Its matching antigen is unknown. This record belongs to a study of T cell responses to AZD1222 COVID-19 vaccine. Overall study findings and caveats: Dominant at 160-218 and 743-854, vaccine-associated CD4 TCRs also spanned spike. Receipt of two AZD1222 doses was followed by a rise in Spike-specific TCR breadth and depth.

The junction had 9 bases not matched to a gene; V was cut back by 3 bases and J by 4 bases. Germline values: CDR1 SGHNT, CDR2 YYREEE (reference sequence). The CDR3 sequence is 15 residues long. TCRdb's copy holds only in-frame clones and misses some; the assay was immunoSEQ multiplex PCR. The data show 60,000 to 75,000 clones, roughly 87% seen once. The chain has TRBV5-4 and TRBJ2-7, with 8 positions matching TRBD2. This TCR came from an adult in good health. Sequencing used peripheral blood, obtained on day 0 of AZD1222 vaccination. CDR3 sequence: CASSSPERGKYEQYF. The CDR3 DNA reads as TGTGCCAGCAGCTCTCCGGAGCGGGGGAAATACGAGCAGTACTTC.